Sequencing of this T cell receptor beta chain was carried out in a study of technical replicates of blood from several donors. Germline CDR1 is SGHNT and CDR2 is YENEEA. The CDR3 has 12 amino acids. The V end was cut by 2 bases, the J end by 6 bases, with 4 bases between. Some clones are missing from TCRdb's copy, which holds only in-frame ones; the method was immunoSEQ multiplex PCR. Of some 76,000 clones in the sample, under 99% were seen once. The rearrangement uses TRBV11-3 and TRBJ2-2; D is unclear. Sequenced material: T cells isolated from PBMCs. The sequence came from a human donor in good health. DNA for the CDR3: TGTGCCAGCAGCTTATTAGCCGGGGAGCTGTTTTTT. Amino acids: CASSLLAGELFF. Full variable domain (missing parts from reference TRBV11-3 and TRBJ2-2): EAGVVQSPRYKIIEKKQPVAFWCNPISGHNTLYWYLQNLGQGPELLIRYENEEAVDDSQLPKDRFSAERLKGVDSTLKIQPAELGDSAVYLCASSLLAGELFFGEGSRLTVL.